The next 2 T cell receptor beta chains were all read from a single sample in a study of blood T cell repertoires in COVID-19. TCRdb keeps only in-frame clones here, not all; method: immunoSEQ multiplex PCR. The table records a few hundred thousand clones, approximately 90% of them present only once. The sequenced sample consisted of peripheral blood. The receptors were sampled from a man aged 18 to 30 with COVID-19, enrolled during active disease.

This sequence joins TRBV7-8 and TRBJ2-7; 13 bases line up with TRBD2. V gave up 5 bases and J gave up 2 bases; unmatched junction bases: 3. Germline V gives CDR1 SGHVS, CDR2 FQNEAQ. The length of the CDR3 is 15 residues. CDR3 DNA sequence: TGTGCCAGCAGCGCGGGACTAGCGGGACCCTACGAGCAGTACTTC. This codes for CASSAGLAGPYEQYF.

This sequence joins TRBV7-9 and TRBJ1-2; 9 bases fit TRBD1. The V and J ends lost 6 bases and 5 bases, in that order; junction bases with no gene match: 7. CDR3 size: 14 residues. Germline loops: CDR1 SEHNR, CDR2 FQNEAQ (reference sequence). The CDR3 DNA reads TGTGCCAGCAGTTCGAACAGGGGGCGTTATGGCTACACCTTC. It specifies CASSSNRGRYGYTF.